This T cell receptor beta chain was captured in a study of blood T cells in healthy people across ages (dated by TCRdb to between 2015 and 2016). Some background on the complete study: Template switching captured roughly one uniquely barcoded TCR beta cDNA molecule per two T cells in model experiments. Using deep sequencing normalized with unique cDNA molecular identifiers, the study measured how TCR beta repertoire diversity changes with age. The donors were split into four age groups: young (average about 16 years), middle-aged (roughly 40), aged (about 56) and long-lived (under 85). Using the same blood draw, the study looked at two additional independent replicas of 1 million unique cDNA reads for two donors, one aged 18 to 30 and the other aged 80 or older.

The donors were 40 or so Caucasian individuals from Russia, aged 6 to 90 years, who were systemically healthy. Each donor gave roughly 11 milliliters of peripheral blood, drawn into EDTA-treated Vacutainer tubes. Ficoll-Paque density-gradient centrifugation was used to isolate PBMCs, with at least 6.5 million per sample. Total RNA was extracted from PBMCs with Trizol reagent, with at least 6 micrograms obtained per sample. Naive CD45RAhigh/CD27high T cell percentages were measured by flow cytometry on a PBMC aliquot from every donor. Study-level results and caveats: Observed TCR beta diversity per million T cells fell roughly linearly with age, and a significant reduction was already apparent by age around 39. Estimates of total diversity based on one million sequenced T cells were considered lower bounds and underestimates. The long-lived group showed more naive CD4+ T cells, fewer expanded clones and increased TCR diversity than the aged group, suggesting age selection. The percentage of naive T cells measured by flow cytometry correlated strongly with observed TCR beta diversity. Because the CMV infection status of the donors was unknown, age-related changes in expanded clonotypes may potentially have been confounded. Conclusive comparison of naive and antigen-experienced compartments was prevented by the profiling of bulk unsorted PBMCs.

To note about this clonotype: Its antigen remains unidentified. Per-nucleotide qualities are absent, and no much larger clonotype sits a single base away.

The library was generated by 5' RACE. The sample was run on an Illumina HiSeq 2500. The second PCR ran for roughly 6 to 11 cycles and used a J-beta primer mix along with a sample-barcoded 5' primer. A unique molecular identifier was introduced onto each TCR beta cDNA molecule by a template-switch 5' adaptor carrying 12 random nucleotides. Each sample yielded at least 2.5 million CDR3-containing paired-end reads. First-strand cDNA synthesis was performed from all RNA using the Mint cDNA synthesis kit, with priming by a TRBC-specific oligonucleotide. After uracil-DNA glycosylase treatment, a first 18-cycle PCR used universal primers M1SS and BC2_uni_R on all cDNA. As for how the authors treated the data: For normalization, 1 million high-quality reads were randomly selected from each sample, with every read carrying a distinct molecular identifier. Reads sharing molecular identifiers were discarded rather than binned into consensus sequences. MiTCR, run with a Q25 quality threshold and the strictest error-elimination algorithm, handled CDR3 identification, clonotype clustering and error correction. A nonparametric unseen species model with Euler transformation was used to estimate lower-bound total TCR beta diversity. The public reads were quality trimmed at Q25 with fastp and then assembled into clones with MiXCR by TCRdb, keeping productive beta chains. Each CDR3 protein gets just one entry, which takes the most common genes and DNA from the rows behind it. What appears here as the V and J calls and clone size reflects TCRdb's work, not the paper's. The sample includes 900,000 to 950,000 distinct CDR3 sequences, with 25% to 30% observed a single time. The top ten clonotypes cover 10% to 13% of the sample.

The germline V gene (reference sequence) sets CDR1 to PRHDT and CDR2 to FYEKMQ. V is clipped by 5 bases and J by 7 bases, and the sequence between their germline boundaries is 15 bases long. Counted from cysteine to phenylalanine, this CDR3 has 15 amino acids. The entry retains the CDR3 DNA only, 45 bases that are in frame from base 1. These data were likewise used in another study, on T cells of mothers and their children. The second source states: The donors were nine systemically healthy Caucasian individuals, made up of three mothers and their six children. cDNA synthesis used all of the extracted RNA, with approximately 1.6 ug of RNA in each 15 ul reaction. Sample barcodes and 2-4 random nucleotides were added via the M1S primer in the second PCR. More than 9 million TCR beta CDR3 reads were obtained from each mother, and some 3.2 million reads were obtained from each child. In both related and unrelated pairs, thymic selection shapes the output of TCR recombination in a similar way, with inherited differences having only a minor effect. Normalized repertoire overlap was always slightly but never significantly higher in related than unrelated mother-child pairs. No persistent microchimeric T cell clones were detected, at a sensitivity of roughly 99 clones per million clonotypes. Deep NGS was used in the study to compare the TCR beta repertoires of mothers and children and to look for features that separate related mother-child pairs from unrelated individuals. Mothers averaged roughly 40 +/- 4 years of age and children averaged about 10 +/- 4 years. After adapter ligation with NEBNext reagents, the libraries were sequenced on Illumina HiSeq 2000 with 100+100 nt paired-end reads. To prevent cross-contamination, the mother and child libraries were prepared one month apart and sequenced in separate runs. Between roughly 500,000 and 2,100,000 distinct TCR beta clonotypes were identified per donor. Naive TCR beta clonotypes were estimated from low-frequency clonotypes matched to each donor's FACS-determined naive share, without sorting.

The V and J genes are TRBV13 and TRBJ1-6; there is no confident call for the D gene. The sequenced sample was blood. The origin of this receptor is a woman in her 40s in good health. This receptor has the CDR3 CASSQVIFGNSPLHF. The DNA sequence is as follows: TGTGCCAGCAGCCAAGTAATTTTTGGAAATTCACCCCTCCACTTT.